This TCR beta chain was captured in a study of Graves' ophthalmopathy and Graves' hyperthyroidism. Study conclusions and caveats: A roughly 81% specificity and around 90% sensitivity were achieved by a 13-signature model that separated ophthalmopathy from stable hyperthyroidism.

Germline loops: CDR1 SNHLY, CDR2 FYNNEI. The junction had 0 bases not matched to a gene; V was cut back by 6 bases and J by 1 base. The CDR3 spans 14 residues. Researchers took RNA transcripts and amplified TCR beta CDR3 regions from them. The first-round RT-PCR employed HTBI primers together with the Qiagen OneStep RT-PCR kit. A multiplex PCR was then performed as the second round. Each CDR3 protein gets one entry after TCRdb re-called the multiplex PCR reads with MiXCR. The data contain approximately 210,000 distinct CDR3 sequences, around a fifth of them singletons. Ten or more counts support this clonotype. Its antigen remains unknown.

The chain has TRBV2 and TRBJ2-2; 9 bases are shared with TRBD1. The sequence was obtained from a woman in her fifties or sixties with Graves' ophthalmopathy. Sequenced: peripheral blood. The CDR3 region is CASRGQGNTGELFF. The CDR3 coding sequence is TGTGCCAGCAGGGGACAGGGGAACACCGGGGAGCTGTTTTTT.